The rows below give T cell receptor beta chains drawn from one sample of a study of blood T cells in healthy people across ages. Using its own MiXCR run on the 5' RACE reads, TCRdb lists one record per CDR3 protein. The sample records hundreds of thousands of distinct CDR3 sequences, approximately 25% being singletons. These data were also filed under a second study, of T cells of mothers and their children.

Input material: blood. These receptors all come from a boy younger than 18 in good health. The conserved cysteine and the conserved F or W are not part of the CDR3 here. The D gene is left open where the match is weak. Only some rows state a clone size, as once, few, many or a class for expanded clones.

D gene,V gene,clone size,CDR3 protein
.,TRBV12-3/TRBV12-4,few,ASSFRGTGTYEQY
TRBD1,TRBV7-9,.,ASGQGDPNEKLF
.,TRBV29-1,.,SVAGRVAYNEQF
TRBD2,TRBV20-1,many,SAKVGLGYNEQF
.,TRBV28,.,ASKEETQY
TRBD2,TRBV4-1,few,ASSPPSGGDGEQY
TRBD1,TRBV28,few,ASRKSDRTYEQY
.,TRBV18,few,ASSLRDNDNEKLF
TRBD1,TRBV5-1,.,ASSGDRVQPISSYNEQF
TRBD1,TRBV7-2,.,ASSLDRGVYGYT
TRBD1,TRBV11-1,.,ASSPGGLGTDTQY
.,TRBV4-2,few,ASSQAGLNNEQF
.,TRBV6-5,.,ASSYQGTRGEKLF
.,TRBV20-1,.,SASLARWGEQF
TRBD2,TRBV15,.,ATSRPTSGGPEQF
.,TRBV7-2,few,ASSLDGRTAVDQPQH
.,TRBV20-1,.,SPRGAGREKLF
.,TRBV6-2/TRBV6-3,few,ASSYSPNEQF
.,TRBV27,few,ASGHYEQF
TRBD2,TRBV19,.,ASAGRHSTDTQY
.,TRBV6-4,.,ASSDGAGLGSPLH
TRBD1,TRBV28,.,ASSFGGTGKYNEQF
.,TRBV18,few,ASSRDNDITTEAF
.,TRBV5-4,few,ASSLMAGANVLT
.,TRBV28,many,ASSSYPRGDTGELF
TRBD2,TRBV6-4,.,ASSETGGNKETQY